This T cell receptor (beta chain) was identified during a study of identical twins. Many counts were recorded for this clonotype. Its antigen is unidentified. Template switching (which added a universal primer site) was used, and cDNA carried unique molecular identifiers. TCRdb redid the calling of the 5' RACE reads with MiXCR, one entry per CDR3 protein. The sample carries 200,000 to 250,000 distinct CDR3 sequences, approximately 7% recorded once. Points from the study as a whole: Where out-of-frame alpha sequences were twin-shared, they showed excess low generation probability.

This CDR3 has 14 residues. Germline V gene sequence: CDR1 KGHSH, CDR2 LQKENI. Trimming stripped 3 bases from V and 4 bases from J, with 11 bases between. This same sample was also taken into another study, of yellow fever vaccine responses in identical twins. This second study notes: Twins' T cell vaccine responses reportedly looked partly convergent, partly personalized.

Material for sequencing was memory (CD45RO+) T cells sorted from blood. V is TRBV18 and J is TRBJ2-3; the D gene is possibly TRBD2 (6 bases). The receptor was derived from a woman younger than 35 in good health. The CDR3 DNA reads TGTGCCAGCTCACCCCAGGGAGGTCCAGATACGCAGTATTTT. This codes for CASSPQGGPDTQYF.